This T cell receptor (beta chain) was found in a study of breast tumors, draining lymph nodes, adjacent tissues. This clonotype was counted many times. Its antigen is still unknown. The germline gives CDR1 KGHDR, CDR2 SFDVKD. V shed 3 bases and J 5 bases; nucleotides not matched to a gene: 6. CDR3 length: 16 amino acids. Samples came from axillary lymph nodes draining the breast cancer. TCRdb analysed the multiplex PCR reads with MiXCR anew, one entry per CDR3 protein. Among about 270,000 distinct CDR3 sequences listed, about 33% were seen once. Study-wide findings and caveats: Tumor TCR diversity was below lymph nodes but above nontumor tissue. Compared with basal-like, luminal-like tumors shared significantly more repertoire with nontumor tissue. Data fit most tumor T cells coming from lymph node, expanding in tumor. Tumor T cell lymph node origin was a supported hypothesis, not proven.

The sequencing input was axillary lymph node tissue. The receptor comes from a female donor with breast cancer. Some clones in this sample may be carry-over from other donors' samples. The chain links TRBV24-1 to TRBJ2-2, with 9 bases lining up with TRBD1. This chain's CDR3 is CATSDPGQGWTGELFF. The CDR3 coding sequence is TGTGCCACCAGTGATCCGGGACAGGGTTGGACCGGGGAGCTGTTTTTT.